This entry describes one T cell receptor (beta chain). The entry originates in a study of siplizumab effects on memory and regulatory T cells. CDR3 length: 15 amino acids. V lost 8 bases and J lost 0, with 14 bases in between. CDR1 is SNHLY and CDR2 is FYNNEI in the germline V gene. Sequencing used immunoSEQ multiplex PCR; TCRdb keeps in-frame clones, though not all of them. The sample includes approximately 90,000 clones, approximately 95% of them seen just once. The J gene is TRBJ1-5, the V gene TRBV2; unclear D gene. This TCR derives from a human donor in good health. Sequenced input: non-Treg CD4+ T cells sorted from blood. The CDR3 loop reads CASADQTFSNQPQHF. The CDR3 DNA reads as TGTGCCAGCGCTGACCAGACTTTTAGCAATCAGCCCCAGCATTTT.